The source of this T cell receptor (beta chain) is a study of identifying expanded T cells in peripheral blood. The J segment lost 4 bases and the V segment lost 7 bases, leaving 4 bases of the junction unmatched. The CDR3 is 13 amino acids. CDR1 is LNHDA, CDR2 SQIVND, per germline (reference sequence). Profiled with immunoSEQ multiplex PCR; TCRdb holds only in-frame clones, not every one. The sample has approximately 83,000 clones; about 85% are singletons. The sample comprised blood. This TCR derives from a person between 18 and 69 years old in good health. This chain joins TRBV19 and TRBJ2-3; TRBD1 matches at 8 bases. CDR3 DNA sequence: TGTGCCAGTAAACGACAGGGGCCAGATACGCAGTATTTT. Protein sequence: CASKRQGPDTQYF.